These 8 T cell receptor beta chains originate from one sample sequenced in a study of T cells in Graves' hyperthyroidism and ophthalmopathy. Amplification of TCR beta CDR3 regions used RNA as the template. Researchers ran a first-round RT-PCR on the TCR CDR3 using the HTBI primer set. MiXCR was run by TCRdb on the multiplex PCR reads, yielding one entry per CDR3 protein. Of approximately 400,000 distinct CDR3 sequences listed, approximately 14% are singletons. The sequencing sample was made of blood. These receptors were taken from a woman between 18 and 29 years old with Graves' hyperthyroidism.

In this sample, this clonotype turned up many times. The chain couples TRBV11-2 to TRBJ1-2; D call uncertain. Germline V CDR1 and CDR2: SGHAT, FQNNGV. V was shortened by 5 bases and J by 1 base, with 23 bases between the two germline ends. This CDR3 contains 18 residues. This CDR3 reads CASSPLSFPGPVNYGYTF. The CDR3 coding sequence is TGTGCCAGCAGCCCCCTCTCCTTTCCTGGGCCAGTTAACTATGGCTACACCTTC.

This clonotype has ten or more counts. This chain joins TRBV6-2 or TRBV6-3 and TRBJ1-2; D unresolved. CDR3 size: 13 residues. Germline values: CDR1 MNHEY, CDR2 SVGEGT. V lost 5 bases to trimming and J lost 5 bases, with 12 bases between them. The CDR3 is CASSRVGGYGYTF. The CDR3 bases are TGTGCCAGCAGTCGGGTGGGCGGTTATGGCTACACCTTC.

Remarks on this clonotype: This likely comes from a read error, as the CDR3 has no conserved phenylalanine or tryptophan at its end. Written as DNA, the CDR3 is TGTGCCAGCAGCGCGGGGGGCCCCCAAGAGACCCAGTACTCC. Translation gives CASSAGGPQETQYS. V is TRBV7-9 and J is TRBJ2-5; 8 nucleotides match TRBD2. Germline V gene data show CDR1 as SEHNR and CDR2 as FQNEAQ (reference sequence). CDR3 length equals 14 residues. V shed 5 bases and J 1 base; nucleotides not matched to a gene: 3.

This clonotype was observed many times. This chain links TRBV12-3 or TRBV12-4 with TRBJ1-3; D is uncertain. The length of the CDR3 is 13 residues. The V end was cut by 5 bases, the J end by 0 bases, with 5 bases between. The CDR3 reads CASSLNSGNTIYF. DNA for the CDR3: TGTGCCAGCAGTCTAAACTCTGGAAACACCATATATTTT.

This clonotype was observed a handful of times. One end of the junction is discordant with germline, which a read error may explain. The genes are TRBV29-1 and TRBJ2-5, with 9 bases fitting TRBD1. The germline gives CDR1 SQVTM, CDR2 ANQGSEA. This CDR3 spans 18 amino acids. Here the CDR3 reads CSVEDLDRGRGIQETQCF. The CDR3 region has the DNA TGCAGCGTTGAAGATCTGGACAGGGGAAGGGGGATCCAAGAGACCCAGTGCTTC. The whole variable domain, remainder taken from reference TRBV29-1 and TRBJ2-5, is SAVISQKPSRDICQRGTSLTIQCQVDSQVTMMFWYRQQPGQSLTLIATANQGSEATYESGFVIDKFPISRPNLTFSTLTVSNMSPEDSSIYLCSVEDLDRGRGIQETQCFGPGTRLLVL.

This clonotype was observed many times. The chain links TRBV5-5 to TRBJ2-3; TRBD1 aligns across 7 bases. Germline CDR1 SGHKS, CDR2 YYEKEE (reference sequence). After removal of 3 bases from V and 3 bases from J, the junction contained 10 bases not matched to a gene. CDR3 length equals 16 residues. The CDR3 nucleotides read TGTGCCAGCAGCTCGACAGGGATTTCCCTTACAGATACGCAGTATTTT. Protein sequence: CASSSTGISLTDTQYF.

Comments on this clonotype: One end of the junction does not line up with germline, which may come from a read error. The chain has TRBV10-3 and TRBJ1-4, with 7 bases identical to TRBD1. The germline gives CDR1 ENHRY, CDR2 SYGVKD. This CDR3 has 13 amino acids. The CDR3 nucleotides read TGTGCCAGCAGTGGGGACAGCAAGCGAAAACTGTTTTTT. This codes for CASSGDSKRKLFF.

The genes are TRBV15 and TRBJ1-4; TRBD1 might be the D (5 bases). From germline, CDR1 is LNHNV and CDR2 YYDKDF (reference sequence). The V and J ends lost 5 bases and 10 bases respectively, with 26 bases between them. CDR3 size: 17 residues. This chain's CDR3 is CATSARQQVNPAGKLFF. For the CDR3, the DNA is TGTGCCACCAGCGCGCGACAACAGGTCAACCCCGCGGGAAAACTGTTTTTT.